One sample yielded the 23 T cell receptor beta chains listed below, sequenced in a study of CD8 T cells in Susac syndrome. Reverse transcription used about 0.45 to 1 ug RNA and random hexamers. TCRdb reprocessed the immunoSEQ multiplex PCR reads via MiXCR and lists one record per CDR3 protein. The sample consists of about 150,000 distinct CDR3 sequences, about 95% of them appearing once. Sequenced: CD8+ T cells from PBMCs. The origin of the receptors is a human donor with Susac syndrome.

The V and J genes are TRBV9 and TRBJ1-1; no clear D. This CDR3 is built from 16 residues. Germline loops: CDR1 SGDLS, CDR2 YYNGEE. Trimming shortened V by 0 bases and J by 2 bases, and 14 bases separated the two germline ends. The CDR3 sequence: CASSVAQDVRNTEAFF. CDR3 sequence (DNA): TGTGCCAGCAGCGTAGCTCAGGACGTCCGAAACACTGAAGCTTTCTTT.

The chain recombines TRBV30 with TRBJ2-2, with 15 bases fitting TRBD2. Losses at the gene ends were 1 base for V and 15 bases for J; bases not matched to a gene: 6. The CDR3 length is 14 residues. Germline CDR1 GTSNPN, CDR2 SVGIG (reference sequence). CDR3 loop: CAWSGGLAGGSMFF. CDR3 nucleotide sequence: TGTGCCTGGAGTGGGGGACTAGCGGGAGGTAGTATGTTTTTT.

The chain combines TRBV29-1 with TRBJ2-1, with D possibly called TRBD1 or TRBD2 (6 bases each). The CDR3 has 13 amino acids. Trimming shortened V by 6 bases and J by 4 bases, and 13 bases separated the two germline ends. The germline V gene has CDR1 SQVTM and CDR2 ANQGSEA. CDR3 coding DNA: TGCAGCGTCAGGGGACTCCTATACAATGAGCAGTTCTTC. Its protein product is CSVRGLLYNEQFF.

The chain recombines TRBV6-6 with TRBJ1-5, with D hard to call. CDR1 and CDR2 from the germline V gene are MNHNY and SVGAGI (reference sequence). The CDR3 has 16 amino acids. Trimming removed 2 bases from V and 3 bases from J, with 14 bases in between. The chain's CDR3 is CASSYLGDRDNQPQHF. CDR3 bases: TGTGCCAGCAGTTACCTCGGCGATAGGGACAATCAGCCCCAGCATTTT.

The chain employs TRBV9 and TRBJ2-3; D not resolved. The germline V and J ends were trimmed by 10 bases and 1 base, with 16 bases remaining between them. The CDR3 has 14 residues. The germline CDR1 and CDR2 sequences are SGDLS and YYNGEE. The CDR3 sequence: CASQAPPGTDTQYF. The CDR3 nucleotides read TGTGCCTCCCAGGCCCCACCGGGCACAGATACGCAGTATTTT.

V and J are TRBV29-1 and TRBJ2-4; D is unresolved. The germline V gene has CDR1 SQVTM and CDR2 ANQGSEA. Trimming cost V 1 base and J 3 bases, with 7 bases left between them. The CDR3 contains 13 residues. The CDR3 here is CSVEVPVKNIQYF. The CDR3 nucleotides read TGCAGCGTTGAAGTTCCTGTCAAAAACATTCAGTACTTC.

J is TRBJ2-1 and V is TRBV7-2; 9 positions agree with TRBD2. CDR3 length: 16 amino acids. V was pared by 4 bases and J by 8 bases, with 12 bases of the junction left unmatched. Germline-derived CDR1 and CDR2 are SGHTA and FQGNSA. The CDR3 DNA sequence: TGTGCCAGCAGCTCCACGAATAGCGGGAGTTTCTATGAGCAGTTCTTC. It yields the protein CASSSTNSGSFYEQFF.

The V and J genes are TRBV30 and TRBJ1-1, with D perhaps matching TRBD1 (5 bases). CDR3 length equals 15 residues. Germline V gene lookup returns CDR1 GTSNPN and CDR2 SVGIG (reference sequence). V lost 0 bases, J lost 2 bases, and 13 bases lay in between. As DNA, the CDR3 is TGTGCCTGGAGTGTACCCCAGGGAACAAACACTGAAGCTTTCTTT. Translation: CAWSVPQGTNTEAFF.

This clonotype was seen more than once but under ten times. The chain employs TRBV12-3 or TRBV12-4 and TRBJ2-1; D not resolved. V lost 6 bases and J lost 7, with 7 bases in between. The length of the CDR3 is 11 residues. This CDR3 reads CASSESNEQFF. CDR3 DNA: TGTGCCAGCAGCGAGTCGAATGAGCAGTTCTTC.

The V call is TRBV27, the J call TRBJ2-7; D unclear. V was shortened by 8 bases and J by 3 bases, with 14 bases between the two germline ends. The CDR3 extends over 13 amino acids. CDR1 is MNHEY and CDR2 is SMNVEV in the germline V gene (reference sequence). CDR3 DNA sequence: TGTGCCAGCGTGGTGCCAAAGGTCTACGAGCAGTACTTC. It is translated as CASVVPKVYEQYF.

The genes are TRBV27 and TRBJ1-2, with 7 bases matching TRBD1. The germline CDR1 and CDR2 sequences are MNHEY and SMNVEV (reference sequence). V lost 8 bases and J lost 4; bases outside the gene matches: 10. There are 14 residues in the CDR3. CDR3 region: CASGPTGVPYGYTF. The CDR3 nucleotides read TGTGCCAGCGGACCTACAGGGGTCCCCTATGGCTACACCTTC.

The genes are TRBV28 and TRBJ2-1; 9 nucleotides agree with TRBD1. The germline CDR1 and CDR2 sequences are MDHEN and SYDVKM. With V trimmed by 3 bases and J by 8 bases, 8 bases remained unmatched. The CDR3 has 15 amino acids. The CDR3 here is CASSLDRGNGDEQFF. DNA of the CDR3: TGTGCCAGCAGTTTGGACAGGGGAAATGGGGATGAGCAGTTCTTC.

This sequence joins TRBV20-1 and TRBJ2-5; no reliable D call. Germline V gene lookup returns CDR1 DFQATT and CDR2 SNEGSKA (reference sequence). CDR3 length equals 13 residues. Trimming removed 7 bases from V and 7 bases from J, with 19 bases in between. CDR3 bases: TGCAGTGGAGCTGGACCACTCTTGGGGACCCAGTACTTC. It codes for CSGAGPLLGTQYF.

The J gene is TRBJ2-5, the V gene TRBV13; maybe TRBD2 (6 bases). Germline loops: CDR1 PRHDT, CDR2 FYEKMQ (reference sequence). This CDR3 is 12 amino acids long. Deletions cut 9 bases from V and 4 bases from J, with 12 bases between. CDR3 loop: CASSLGRETQYF. In nucleotides, the CDR3 is TGTGCCAGTAGCCTCGGGAGAGAGACCCAGTACTTC. The full variable domain, rest sourced from reference TRBV13 and TRBJ2-5, is AAGVIQSPRHLIKEKRETATLKCYPIPRHDTVYWYQQGPGQDPQFLISFYEKMQSDKGSIPDRFSAQQFSDYHSELNMSSLELGDSALYFCASSLGRETQYFGPGTRLLVL.

The chain links TRBV13 to TRBJ1-1; D not resolved. The CDR3 totals 12 residues. The V gene's germline CDR1 is PRHDT and CDR2 FYEKMQ (reference sequence). V was cut by 3 bases and J by 11 bases, with 13 bases left in between. The CDR3 sequence: CASSLGRGQAFF. The DNA for the CDR3 is TGTGCCAGCAGCTTGGGAAGAGGGCAGGCTTTCTTT. Looking up the rest from reference TRBV13 and TRBJ1-1 gives the full variable domain: AAGVIQSPRHLIKEKRETATLKCYPIPRHDTVYWYQQGPGQDPQFLISFYEKMQSDKGSIPDRFSAQQFSDYHSELNMSSLELGDSALYFCASSLGRGQAFFGQGTRLTVV.

This chain links TRBV5-4 with TRBJ1-4; no firm D call. Germline V gives CDR1 SGHNT, CDR2 YYREEE (reference sequence). V was pared by 0 bases and J by 8 bases, with 11 bases between. The CDR3 is 14 residues long. DNA for the CDR3: TGTGCCAGCAGCTTGGATTCAGCTCGAGAAAAACTGTTTTTT. It encodes CASSLDSAREKLFF.

The V call is TRBV12-3 or TRBV12-4, the J call TRBJ1-1, with D perhaps matching TRBD1 (5 bases). The V and J ends lost 5 bases and 0 bases respectively, with 13 bases between them. The length of the CDR3 is 15 residues. The CDR3 loop is CASSPGRQLNTEAFF. In DNA form, the CDR3 reads TGTGCCAGCAGTCCGGGCCGACAGTTGAACACTGAAGCTTTCTTT.

The gene calls are TRBV20-1 and TRBJ2-3; D uncertain. This CDR3 has 13 amino acids. Between the trimmed V and J ends, which lost 0 bases and 4 bases, there was a span of 8 bases. Looked up from germline, CDR1 is DFQATT and CDR2 is SNEGSKA (reference sequence). The CDR3 DNA is TGCAGTGCTAGAGATATAGGGTCAGATACGCAGTATTTT. Translation gives CSARDIGSDTQYF.

A single count supports this clonotype. The chain uses TRBV28 and TRBJ1-1; D ambiguous. V was clipped by 10 bases and J by 6 bases, with 12 bases between them. CDR3 size: 11 residues. Germline CDR1 reads MDHEN; CDR2 reads SYDVKM. CDR3 in amino acids: CATSGGAEAFF. CDR3 bases: TGTGCCACCTCGGGAGGAGCTGAAGCTTTCTTT.

The chain has TRBV9 and TRBJ1-2, with D tentatively TRBD1 (6 bases). The CDR3 runs 13 residues. Trimming left V 0 bases short and J 6 bases short, with 9 bases between. CDR1 and CDR2 (germline): SGDLS, YYNGEE. The CDR3 DNA is TGTGCCAGCAGCGTAGACAGGGCGAATGGCTACACCTTC. This translates into CASSVDRANGYTF.

The chain is built from TRBV2 and TRBJ2-3; 9 bases are shared with TRBD2. The V gene's germline CDR1 is SNHLY and CDR2 FYNNEI. After removal of 7 bases from V and 0 bases from J, the junction contained 5 bases not matched to a gene. This CDR3 comprises 15 residues. The CDR3 region is CASNVLAGSTDTQYF. The CDR3, as DNA: TGTGCCAGCAACGTACTAGCGGGCAGCACAGATACGCAGTATTTT.

This chain joins TRBV14 and TRBJ2-1; 10 bases agree with TRBD2. There are 18 residues in the CDR3. V shed 4 bases and J 3 bases; nucleotides not matched to a gene: 12. From germline, CDR1 is SGHDN and CDR2 FVKESK. In DNA form, the CDR3 reads TGTGCCAGCAGCCTTGTCGCCCCAGCGGGAGGGGACTACAATGAGCAGTTCTTC. Its protein is CASSLVAPAGGDYNEQFF.

The chain combines TRBV7-2 with TRBJ1-5; no reliable D call. Trimming left V 5 bases short and J 4 bases short, with 9 bases between. The CDR3 extends over 13 amino acids. Germline values: CDR1 SGHTA, CDR2 FQGNSA. CDR3 amino acids: CASSPTFNQPQHF. In DNA form, the CDR3 reads TGTGCCAGCAGCCCCACCTTTAATCAGCCCCAGCATTTT.